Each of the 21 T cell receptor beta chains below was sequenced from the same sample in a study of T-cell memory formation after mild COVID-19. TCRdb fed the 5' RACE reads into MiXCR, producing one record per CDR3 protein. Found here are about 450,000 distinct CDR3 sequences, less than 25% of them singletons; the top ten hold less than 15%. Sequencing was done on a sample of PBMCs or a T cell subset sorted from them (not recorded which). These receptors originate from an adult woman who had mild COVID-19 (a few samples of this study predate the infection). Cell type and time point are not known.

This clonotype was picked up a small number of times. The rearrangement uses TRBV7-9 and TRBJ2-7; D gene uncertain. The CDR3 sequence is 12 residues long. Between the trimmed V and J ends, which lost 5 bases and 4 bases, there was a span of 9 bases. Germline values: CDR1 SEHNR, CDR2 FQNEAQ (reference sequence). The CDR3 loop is CASSPASYEQYF. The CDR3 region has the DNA TGTGCCAGCAGCCCTGCTTCGTACGAGCAGTACTTC. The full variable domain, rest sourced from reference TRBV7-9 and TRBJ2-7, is DTGVSQNPRHKITKRGQNVTFRCDPISEHNRLYWYRQTLGQGPEFLTYFQNEAQLEKSRLLSDRFSAERPKGSFSTLEIQRTEQGDSAMYLCASSPASYEQYFGPGTRLTVT.

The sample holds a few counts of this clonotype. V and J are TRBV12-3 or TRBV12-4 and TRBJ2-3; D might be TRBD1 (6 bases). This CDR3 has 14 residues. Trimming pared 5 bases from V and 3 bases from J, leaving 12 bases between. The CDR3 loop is CASSQQGRTDTQYF. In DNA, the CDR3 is TGTGCCAGCAGTCAACAGGGACGAACAGATACGCAGTATTTT.

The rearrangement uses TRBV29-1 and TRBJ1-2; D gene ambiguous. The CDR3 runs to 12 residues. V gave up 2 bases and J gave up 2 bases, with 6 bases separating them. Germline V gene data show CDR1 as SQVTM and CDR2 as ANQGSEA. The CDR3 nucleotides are TGCAGCGTTGAACCGGGAAACTATGGCTACACCTTC. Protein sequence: CSVEPGNYGYTF.

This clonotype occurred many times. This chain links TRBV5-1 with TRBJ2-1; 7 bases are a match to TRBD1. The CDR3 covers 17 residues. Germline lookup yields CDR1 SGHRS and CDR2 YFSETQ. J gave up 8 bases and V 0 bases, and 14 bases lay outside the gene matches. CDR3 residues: CASSLGHRDSRLDEQFF. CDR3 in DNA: TGCGCCAGCAGCTTGGGACACCGGGACAGTAGGTTGGATGAGCAGTTCTTC.

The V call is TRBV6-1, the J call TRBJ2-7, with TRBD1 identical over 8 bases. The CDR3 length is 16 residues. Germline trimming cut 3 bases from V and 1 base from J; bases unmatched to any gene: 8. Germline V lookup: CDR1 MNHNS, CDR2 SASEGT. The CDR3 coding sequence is TGTGCCAGCAGTGATATTGGACAGGGTCTGTCCTACGAGCAGTACTTC. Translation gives CASSDIGQGLSYEQYF.

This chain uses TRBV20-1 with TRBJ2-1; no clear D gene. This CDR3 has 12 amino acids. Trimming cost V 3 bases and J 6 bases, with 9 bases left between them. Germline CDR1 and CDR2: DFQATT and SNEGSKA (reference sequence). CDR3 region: CSARTIANEQFF. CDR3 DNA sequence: TGCAGTGCTAGGACAATAGCCAATGAGCAGTTCTTC.

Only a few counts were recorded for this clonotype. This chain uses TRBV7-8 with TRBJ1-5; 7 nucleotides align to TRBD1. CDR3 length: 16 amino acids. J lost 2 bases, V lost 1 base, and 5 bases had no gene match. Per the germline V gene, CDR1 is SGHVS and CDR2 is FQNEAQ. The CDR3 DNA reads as TGTGCCAGCAGCTTAGTTCCCACAGGGGGCAATCAGCCCCAGCATTTT. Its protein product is CASSLVPTGGNQPQHF.

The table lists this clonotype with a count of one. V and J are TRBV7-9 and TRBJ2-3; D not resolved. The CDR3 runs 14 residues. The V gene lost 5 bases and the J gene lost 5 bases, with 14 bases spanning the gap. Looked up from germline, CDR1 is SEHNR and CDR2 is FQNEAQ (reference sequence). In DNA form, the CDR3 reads TGTGCCAGCAGCCCAAGTCTCCCGGGAGATACGCAGTATTTT. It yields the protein CASSPSLPGDTQYF.

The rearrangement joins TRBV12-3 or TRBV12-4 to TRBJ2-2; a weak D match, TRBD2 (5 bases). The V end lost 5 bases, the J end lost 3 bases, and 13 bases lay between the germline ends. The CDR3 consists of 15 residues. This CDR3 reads CASSAILGDTGELFF. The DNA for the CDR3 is TGTGCCAGCAGTGCCATCCTGGGAGACACCGGGGAGCTGTTTTTT.

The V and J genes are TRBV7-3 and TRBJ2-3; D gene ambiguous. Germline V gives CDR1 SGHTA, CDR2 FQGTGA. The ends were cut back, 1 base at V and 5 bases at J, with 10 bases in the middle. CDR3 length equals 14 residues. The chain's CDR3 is CASSLSWAEDTQYF. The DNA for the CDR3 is TGTGCCAGCAGCTTAAGCTGGGCGGAAGATACGCAGTATTTT.

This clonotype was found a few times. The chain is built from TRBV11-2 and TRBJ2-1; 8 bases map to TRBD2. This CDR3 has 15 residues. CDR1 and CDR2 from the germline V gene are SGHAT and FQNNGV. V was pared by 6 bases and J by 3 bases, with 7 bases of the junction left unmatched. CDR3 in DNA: TGTGCCAGCAGAGCAACTAGCGGCGGCTACAATGAGCAGTTCTTC. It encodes CASRATSGGYNEQFF.

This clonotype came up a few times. The DNA for the CDR3 is TGTGCCAGCAGCTTAGCCCCAAGCAATCAGCCCCAGCATTTT. Translation: CASSLAPSNQPQHF. The chain has TRBV7-2 and TRBJ1-5; no reliable D call. The CDR3 is 14 amino acids. Germline CDR1 and CDR2: SGHTA and FQGNSA. Trimming removed 0 bases from V and 1 base from J, with 4 bases in between. Supplemented by reference TRBV7-2 and TRBJ1-5, the full variable domain reads GAGVSQSPSNKVTEKGKDVELRCDPISGHTALYWYRQSLGQGLEFLIYFQGNSAPDKSGLPSDRFSAERTGGSVSTLTIQRTQQEDSAVYLCASSLAPSNQPQHFGDGTRLSIL.

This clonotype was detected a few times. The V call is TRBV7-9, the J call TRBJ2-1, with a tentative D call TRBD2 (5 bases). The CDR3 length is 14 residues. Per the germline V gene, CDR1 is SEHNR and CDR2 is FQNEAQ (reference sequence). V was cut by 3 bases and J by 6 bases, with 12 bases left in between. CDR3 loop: CASSFPTRGNEQFF. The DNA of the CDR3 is TGTGCCAGCAGCTTTCCCACTAGAGGCAATGAGCAGTTCTTC.

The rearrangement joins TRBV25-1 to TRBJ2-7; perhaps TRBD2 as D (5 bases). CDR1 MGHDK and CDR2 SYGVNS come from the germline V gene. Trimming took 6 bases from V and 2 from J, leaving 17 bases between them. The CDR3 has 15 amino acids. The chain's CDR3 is CASRSLAEPPYEQYF. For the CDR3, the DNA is TGTGCCAGCAGGAGTCTAGCCGAACCTCCCTACGAGCAGTACTTC.

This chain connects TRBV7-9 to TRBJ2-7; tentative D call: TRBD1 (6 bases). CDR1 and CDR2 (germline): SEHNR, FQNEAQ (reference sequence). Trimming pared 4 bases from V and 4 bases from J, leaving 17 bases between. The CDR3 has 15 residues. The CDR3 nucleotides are TGTGCCAGCAGCTCCCGAGGGAGCAGGGGATACGAGCAGTACTTC. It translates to CASSSRGSRGYEQYF. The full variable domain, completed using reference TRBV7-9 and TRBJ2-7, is DTGVSQNPRHKITKRGQNVTFRCDPISEHNRLYWYRQTLGQGPEFLTYFQNEAQLEKSRLLSDRFSAERPKGSFSTLEIQRTEQGDSAMYLCASSSRGSRGYEQYFGPGTRLTVT.

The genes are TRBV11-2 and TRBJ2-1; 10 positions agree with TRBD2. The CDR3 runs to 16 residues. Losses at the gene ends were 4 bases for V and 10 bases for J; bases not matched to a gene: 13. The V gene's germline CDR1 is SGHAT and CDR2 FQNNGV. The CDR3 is CASSSLRRLAGEEQFF. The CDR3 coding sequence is TGTGCCAGCAGCTCCTTACGGCGGCTAGCGGGAGAAGAGCAGTTCTTC.

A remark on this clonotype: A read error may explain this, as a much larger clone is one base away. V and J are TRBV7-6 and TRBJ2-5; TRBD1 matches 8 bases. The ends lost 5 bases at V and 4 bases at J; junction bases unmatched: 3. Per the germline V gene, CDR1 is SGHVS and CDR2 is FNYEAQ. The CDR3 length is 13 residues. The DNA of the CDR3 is TGTGCCAGCAGCCCGGACAGGGCAGAGACCCAGTACTTC. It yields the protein CASSPDRAETQYF.

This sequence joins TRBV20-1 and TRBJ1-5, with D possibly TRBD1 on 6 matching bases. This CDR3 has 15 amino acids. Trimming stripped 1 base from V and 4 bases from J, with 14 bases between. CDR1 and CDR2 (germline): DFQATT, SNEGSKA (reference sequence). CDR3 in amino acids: CSARALDSLNQPQHF. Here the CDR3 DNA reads TGCAGTGCTAGAGCTTTGGACAGCCTTAATCAGCCCCAGCATTTT.

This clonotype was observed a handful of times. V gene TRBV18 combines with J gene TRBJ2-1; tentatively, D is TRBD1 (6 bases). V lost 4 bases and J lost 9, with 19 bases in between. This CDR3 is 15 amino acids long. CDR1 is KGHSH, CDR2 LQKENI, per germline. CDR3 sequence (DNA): TGTGCCAGCTCACTCCGGGACAACGCCGGTAGTGAGCAGTTCTTC. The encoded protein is CASSLRDNAGSEQFF.

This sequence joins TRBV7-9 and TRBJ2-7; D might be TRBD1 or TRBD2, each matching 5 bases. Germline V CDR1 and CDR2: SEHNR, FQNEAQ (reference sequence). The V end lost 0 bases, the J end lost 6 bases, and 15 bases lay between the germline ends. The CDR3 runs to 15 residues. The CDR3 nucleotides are TGTGCCAGCAGCTTAGCTATGGGACCTCAGGGCGAGCAGTACTTC. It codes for CASSLAMGPQGEQYF.

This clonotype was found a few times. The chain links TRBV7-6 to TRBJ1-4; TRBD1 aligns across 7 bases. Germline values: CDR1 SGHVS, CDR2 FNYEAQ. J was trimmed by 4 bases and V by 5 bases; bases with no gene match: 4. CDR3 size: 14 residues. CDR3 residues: CASSRGQSNEKLFF. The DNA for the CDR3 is TGTGCCAGCAGCCGGGGACAGAGTAATGAAAAACTGTTTTTT.